The rows below give T cell receptor beta chains drawn from one sample of a study of blood T cell repertoires in COVID-19. Data came from immunoSEQ multiplex PCR; TCRdb stores just in-frame clones and leaves some out. The sample consists of 60,000 to 65,000 clones, approximately 80% of them appearing once. Specimen: peripheral blood. All receptors derive from a woman of 80 years or more with active or convalescent COVID-19. CDR3s include the opening cysteine and the closing phenylalanine or tryptophan. D genes are given only for firm matches. Part of the rows lack a size; the others show once, few, many or a class for expanded clones.

CDR3 length: 15
clone size: .
V gene: TRBV5-1
J gene: TRBJ1-4
D gene: .
CDR3 protein: CASSSRGSITEKLFF
CDR3 DNA: TGCGCCAGCAGCTCCAGGGGTTCTATCACCGAAAAACTGTTTTTT

CDR3 length: 13
clone size: .
V gene: TRBV18
J gene: TRBJ1-1
D gene: .
CDR3 protein: CASSPTANTEAFF
CDR3 DNA: TGTGCCAGCTCACCGACAGCCAACACTGAAGCTTTCTTT

CDR3 length: 14
clone size: .
V gene: TRBV5-1
J gene: TRBJ1-1
D gene: TRBD1
CDR3 protein: CASSTIPGQGAAFF
CDR3 DNA: TGCGCCAGCAGCACCATCCCGGGACAGGGGGCCGCTTTCTTT

CDR3 length: 13
clone size: .
V gene: TRBV30
J gene: TRBJ1-2
D gene: TRBD1
CDR3 protein: CAWSAGTAMSYTF
CDR3 DNA: TGTGCCTGGAGTGCCGGGACAGCTATGAGCTACACCTTC

CDR3 length: 11
clone size: .
V gene: TRBV3-1/TRBV3-2
J gene: TRBJ2-7
D gene: .
CDR3 protein: CASSQYCEQYF
CDR3 DNA: TGTGCCAGCAGCCAATATTGCGAGCAGTACTTC

CDR3 length: 14
clone size: .
V gene: TRBV18
J gene: TRBJ1-4
D gene: .
CDR3 protein: CASSPRAGLEKLFF
CDR3 DNA: TGTGCCAGCTCACCCAGGGCAGGGCTTGAAAAACTGTTTTTT

CDR3 length: 17
clone size: few
V gene: TRBV5-1
J gene: TRBJ1-2
D gene: TRBD1
CDR3 protein: CASSPEGTGNSNKGYTF
CDR3 DNA: TGCGCCAGCAGCCCTGAGGGGACAGGGAATTCTAATAAAGGCTACACCTTC

CDR3 length: 11
clone size: once
V gene: TRBV6-5
J gene: TRBJ1-3
D gene: .
CDR3 protein: CATDGGDTIYF
CDR3 DNA: TGTGCCACCGACGGGGGAGACACCATATATTTT

CDR3 length: 16
clone size: .
V gene: TRBV5-8
J gene: TRBJ1-3
D gene: .
CDR3 protein: CASSFRLSFSGNTIYF
CDR3 DNA: TGTGCCAGCAGCTTCCGACTTTCCTTCTCTGGAAACACCATATATTTT

CDR3 length: 16
clone size: .
V gene: TRBV2
J gene: TRBJ2-5
D gene: TRBD2
CDR3 protein: CASSEGTTSHQETQYF
CDR3 DNA: TGTGCCAGCAGTGAAGGTACGACTAGCCATCAAGAGACCCAGTACTTC

CDR3 length: 15
clone size: .
V gene: TRBV14
J gene: TRBJ1-6
D gene: .
CDR3 protein: CASSQVQGDHSPLHF
CDR3 DNA: TGTGCCAGCAGCCAAGTTCAAGGGGATCATTCACCCCTCCACTTT

CDR3 length: 12
clone size: .
V gene: TRBV30
J gene: TRBJ1-5
D gene: TRBD1
CDR3 protein: CAWSSTGDSPTF
CDR3 DNA: TGTGCCTGGAGTTCCACTGGGGACAGCCCGACTTTT

CDR3 length: 14
clone size: .
V gene: TRBV5-1
J gene: TRBJ1-2
D gene: .
CDR3 protein: CASSLEAAGYGYTF
CDR3 DNA: TGCGCCAGCAGCTTGGAGGCCGCCGGGTATGGCTACACCTTC

CDR3 length: 14
clone size: .
V gene: TRBV5-6
J gene: TRBJ1-4
D gene: TRBD1
CDR3 protein: CASSLADRGEKLFF
CDR3 DNA: TGTGCCAGCAGCTTGGCGGACAGGGGAGAAAAACTGTTTTTT

CDR3 length: 15
clone size: few
V gene: TRBV4-2
J gene: TRBJ1-4
D gene: .
CDR3 protein: CASSRLDRSNEKLFF
CDR3 DNA: TGTGCCAGCAGCCGACTAGACAGATCTAATGAAAAACTGTTTTTT

CDR3 length: 15
clone size: .
V gene: TRBV11-3
J gene: TRBJ1-1
D gene: .
CDR3 protein: CASSLVAGAFAEAFF
CDR3 DNA: TGTGCCAGCAGCTTAGTAGCTGGGGCGTTCGCTGAAGCTTTCTTT

CDR3 length: 14
clone size: .
V gene: TRBV2
J gene: TRBJ2-5
D gene: TRBD1
CDR3 protein: CASSGNRGQETQYF
CDR3 DNA: TGTGCCAGCTCCGGGAACAGGGGGCAAGAGACCCAGTACTTC

CDR3 length: 12
clone size: .
V gene: TRBV7-6
J gene: TRBJ2-2
D gene: .
CDR3 protein: CASSLSREELFF
CDR3 DNA: TGTGCCAGCAGCTTAAGCAGGGAGGAGCTGTTTTTT